The T cell receptor (beta chain) under discussion was sequenced for a study of somatic mutations in cytotoxic T cells in rheumatoid arthritis. Study-wide results and caveats: A slight TRBV07 underrepresentation in rheumatoid arthritis patients was reported without multiple-comparison adjustment.

Measured with immunoSEQ multiplex PCR; TCRdb has only the in-frame clones, and not every one. The sample shows some 2,400 clones, around 80% of them seen only once. With V trimmed by 5 bases and J by 3 bases, 5 bases remained unmatched. CDR1 MDHEN and CDR2 SYDVKM come from the germline V gene. This CDR3 region has 14 residues. Points on this clone: Its target is not known.

The sequenced material came from CD8+ T cells sorted from blood. The clonotype was recovered from a man aged 55 to 70 with rheumatoid arthritis. J is TRBJ2-3 and V is TRBV28, with 7 positions matching TRBD1. The DNA of the CDR3 is TGTGCCAGCAGTCGGGACAGTACGACAGATACGCAGTATTTT. Translated: CASSRDSTTDTQYF.